This TCR beta chain was recorded in a study of blood T cells in healthy people across ages. This clonotype was recorded a few times. Antigen unknown. Notes on the study in general: Observed TCR beta diversity per million T cells went down as age went up. This fall followed a roughly linear course with age.

Peripheral blood, roughly 9.1 milliliters per donor, was collected. The V segment lost 3 bases and the J segment 5 bases; nucleotides outside the gene matches: 4. CDR3 length: 14 amino acids. The germline CDR1 and CDR2 sequences are SGDLS and YYNGEE. The use of a sample-barcoded 5' primer and a J-beta primer mix characterized a second PCR of 7 to 11 cycles. TCRdb passed the 5' RACE reads through MiXCR, listing each CDR3 protein once. Of roughly 500,000 distinct CDR3 sequences in the sample, approximately 25% were seen once. The sample was also reused in another study, on T cells of mothers and their children.

Sequencing was carried out using blood. The rearrangement links TRBV9 to TRBJ2-5, with 10 bases fitting TRBD2. The receptor was isolated from a boy between 10 and 17 years old in good health. CDR3 coding DNA: TGTGCCAGCAGCGGAACGGGACTAGCGGAGACCCAGTACTTC. Its translation: CASSGTGLAETQYF.